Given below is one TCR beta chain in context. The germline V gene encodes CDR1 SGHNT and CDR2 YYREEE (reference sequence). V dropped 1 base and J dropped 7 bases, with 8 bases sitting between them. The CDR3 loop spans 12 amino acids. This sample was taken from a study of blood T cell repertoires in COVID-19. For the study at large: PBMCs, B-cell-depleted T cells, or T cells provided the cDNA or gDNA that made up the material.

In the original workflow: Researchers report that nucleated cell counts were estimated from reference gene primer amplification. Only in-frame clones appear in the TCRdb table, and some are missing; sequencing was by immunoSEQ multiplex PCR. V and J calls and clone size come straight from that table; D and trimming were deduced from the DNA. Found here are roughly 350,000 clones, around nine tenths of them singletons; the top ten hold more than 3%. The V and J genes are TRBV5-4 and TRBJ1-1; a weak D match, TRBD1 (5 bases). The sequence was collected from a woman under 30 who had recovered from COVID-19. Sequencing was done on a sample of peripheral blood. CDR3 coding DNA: TGTGCCAGCAGCTTGAGGGGTTATGAAGCTTTCTTT. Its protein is CASSLRGYEAFF.